The clone carrying this TCR beta chain was found a few times. Time point denoted: patch test 1, 2 weeks after DPC sensitization. The treatment was: therapeutic diphenylcyclopropenone sensitization with weekly scalp DPC. Total RNA extraction was carried out from unfractionated whole blood. Germline values: CDR1 KGHSH, CDR2 LQKENI. The V and J ends lost 6 bases and 5 bases, in that order; junction bases with no gene match: 8. This CDR3 comprises 15 residues. TCRdb fed the RACE reads into MiXCR, producing one record per CDR3 protein. Seen here are 40,000 to 65,000 distinct CDR3 sequences, roughly 11% observed once, and the top ten hold under 2%. This sample was included in a study of human T cells and chemical hapten exposure.

J is TRBJ1-1 and V is TRBV18, with 11 bases identical to TRBD1. The receptor comes from a woman in her thirties or forties with alopecia areata. Some clones in this sample may be carry-over from other donors' samples. The sequenced sample was whole blood, obtained in connection with sensitization to the hapten diphenylcyclopropenone (DPC). CDR3 amino acids: CASSLQGTGGTEAFF. CDR3 DNA: TGTGCCAGCTCCCTACAAGGGACAGGGGGGACTGAAGCTTTCTTT.